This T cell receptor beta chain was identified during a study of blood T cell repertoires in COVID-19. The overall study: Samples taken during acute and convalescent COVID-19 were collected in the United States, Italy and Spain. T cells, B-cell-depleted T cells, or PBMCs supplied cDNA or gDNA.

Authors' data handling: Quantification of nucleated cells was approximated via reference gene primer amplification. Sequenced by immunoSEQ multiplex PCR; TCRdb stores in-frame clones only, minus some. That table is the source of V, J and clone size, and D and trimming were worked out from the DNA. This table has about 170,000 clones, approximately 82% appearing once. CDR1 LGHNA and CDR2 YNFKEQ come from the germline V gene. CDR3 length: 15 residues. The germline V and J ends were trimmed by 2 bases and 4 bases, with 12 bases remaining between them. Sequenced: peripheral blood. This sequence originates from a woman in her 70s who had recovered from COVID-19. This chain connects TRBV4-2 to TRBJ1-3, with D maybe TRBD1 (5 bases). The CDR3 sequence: CASSQSDRGGNTIYF. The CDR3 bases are TGTGCCAGCAGCCAATCCGACCGGGGGGGAAACACCATATATTTT.